The following is a T cell receptor (beta chain) sequence with its context. CDR3 length: 12 amino acids. Germline CDR1 reads MDHEN; CDR2 reads SYDVKM. Trimming removed 4 bases at V and 5 bases at J, with 7 bases between. The entry originates in a study of long-term antiretroviral therapy in people with HIV. The authors ran the immunoSEQ assay, v3.0, at survey level. Per-sample targets for sequencing were about 35,000-55,000 T-cell genomes. Generated by immunoSEQ multiplex PCR, the TCRdb table keeps only in-frame clones and is missing some. The table lists about 48,000 clones, 80% to 90% of them singletons.

The TCR originated in a woman between 18 and 29 years old with HIV. The sample consisted of unsorted PBMCs, taken 0.8 years after starting antiretroviral therapy. The chain links TRBV28 to TRBJ2-3; D is undetermined. CDR3 bases: TGTGCCAGCAGTTCCCCAGAAGATACGCAGTATTTT. Translating it yields CASSSPEDTQYF.